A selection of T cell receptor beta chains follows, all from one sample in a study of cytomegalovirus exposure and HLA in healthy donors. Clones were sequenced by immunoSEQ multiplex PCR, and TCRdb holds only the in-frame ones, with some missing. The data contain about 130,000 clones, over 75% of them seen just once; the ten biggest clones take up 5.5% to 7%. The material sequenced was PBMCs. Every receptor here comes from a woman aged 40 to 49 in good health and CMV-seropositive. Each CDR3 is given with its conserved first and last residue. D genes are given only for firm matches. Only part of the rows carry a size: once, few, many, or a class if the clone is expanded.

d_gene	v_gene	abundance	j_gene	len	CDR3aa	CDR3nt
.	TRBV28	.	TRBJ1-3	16	CASSFVEINSGNTIYF	TGTGCCAGCAGTTTTGTAGAAATTAACTCTGGAAACACCATATATTTT
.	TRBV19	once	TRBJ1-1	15	CASLRGEGRGTEAFF	TGTGCCAGCCTCCGGGGGGAGGGTCGCGGCACTGAAGCTTTCTTT
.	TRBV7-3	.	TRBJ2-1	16	CASSLKEGPGYNEQFF	TGTGCCAGCAGCTTAAAAGAGGGTCCCGGCTACAATGAGCAGTTCTTC
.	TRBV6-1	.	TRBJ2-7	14	CASGPLAGPYEQYF	TGTGCCAGCGGTCCTCTTGCGGGGCCCTACGAGCAGTACTTC
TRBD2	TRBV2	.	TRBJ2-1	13	CASSVGLAGVKFF	TGTGCCAGCAGTGTGGGACTAGCGGGGGTTAAGTTCTTC
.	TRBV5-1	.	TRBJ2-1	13	CASSLNTNNEQFF	TGCGCCAGCAGCTTGAATACAAACAATGAGCAGTTCTTC
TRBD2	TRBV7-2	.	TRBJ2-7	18	CASSLERTSGPRTYEQYF	TGTGCCAGCAGCTTAGAGAGGACTAGCGGTCCCCGTACCTACGAGCAGTACTTC
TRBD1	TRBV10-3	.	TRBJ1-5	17	CATEEGQGRGSNQPQHF	TGTGCCACAGAGGAGGGACAGGGCCGGGGAAGCAATCAGCCCCAGCATTTT
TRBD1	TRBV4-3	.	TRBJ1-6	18	CASSQDSGGTAYNSPLHF	TGCGCCAGCAGCCAAGATTCGGGCGGGACAGCCTATAATTCACCCCTCCACTTT
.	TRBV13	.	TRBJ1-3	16	CASSLDVGSSGNTIYF	TGTGCCAGCAGCTTAGACGTGGGGAGCTCTGGAAACACCATATATTTT
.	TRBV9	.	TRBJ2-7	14	CASSVRADAYEQYF	TGTGCCAGCAGCGTACGAGCGGATGCCTACGAGCAGTACTTC
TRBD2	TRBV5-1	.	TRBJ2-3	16	CASSLSPAGGGDTQYF	TGCGCCAGCAGCTTGTCCCCTGCGGGAGGTGGAGATACGCAGTATTTT
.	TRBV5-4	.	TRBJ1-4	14	CASSQGQNNEKLFF	TGTGCCAGCAGCCAAGGACAGAATAATGAAAAACTGTTTTTT
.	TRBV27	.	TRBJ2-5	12	CASSLPSNTQYF	TGTGCCAGCAGTTTACCCTCTAACACCCAGTACTTC
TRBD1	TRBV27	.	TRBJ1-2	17	CASRRGGQGEGAYGYTF	TGTGCCAGCAGGCGAGGGGGACAGGGGGAAGGCGCCTATGGCTACACCTTC
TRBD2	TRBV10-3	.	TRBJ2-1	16	CAISEVAGGGTNEQFF	TGTGCCATCAGCGAGGTTGCGGGAGGGGGGACCAATGAGCAGTTCTTC
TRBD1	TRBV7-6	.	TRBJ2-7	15	CASSLTGAILNEQYF	TGTGCCAGCAGCCTGACAGGGGCTATTCTAAACGAGCAGTACTTC
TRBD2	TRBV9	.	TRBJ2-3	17	CASSVTPGTSGTDTQYF	TGTGCCAGCAGCGTAACCCCCGGGACTAGCGGCACAGATACGCAGTATTTT
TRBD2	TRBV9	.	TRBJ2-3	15	CASSVSGRAADTQYF	TGTGCCAGCAGCGTTAGCGGGAGGGCCGCAGATACGCAGTATTTT
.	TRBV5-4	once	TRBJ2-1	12	CASSLSYNEQFF	TGTGCCAGCAGCTTGTCGTACAATGAGCAGTTCTTC
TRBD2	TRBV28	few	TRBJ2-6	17	CASKETSGRAGANVLTF	TGTGCCAGCAAGGAGACTAGCGGGAGAGCTGGGGCCAACGTCCTGACTTTC
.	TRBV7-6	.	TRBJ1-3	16	CASSLARGPSGNTIYF	TGTGCCAGCAGCTTAGCCAGAGGGCCCTCTGGAAACACCATATATTTT
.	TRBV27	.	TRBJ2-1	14	CASRPGISYNEQFF	TGTGCCAGCAGGCCAGGGATCTCCTACAATGAGCAGTTCTTC
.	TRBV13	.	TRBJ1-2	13	CASSLTDNYGYTF	TGTGCCAGCAGCTTGACAGATAACTATGGCTACACCTTC
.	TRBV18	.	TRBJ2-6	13	CASSPSGANVLTF	TGTGCCAGCTCACCTTCAGGGGCCAACGTCCTGACTTTC
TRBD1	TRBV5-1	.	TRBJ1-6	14	CASTLGQGNSPLHF	TGCGCCAGCACTCTGGGACAGGGAAATTCACCCCTCCACTTT
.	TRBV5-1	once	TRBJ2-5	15	CASSSTGHLQETQYF	TGCGCCAGCAGCTCCACGGGACATCTCCAAGAGACCCAGTACTTC
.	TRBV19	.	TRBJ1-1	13	CASSFSMNTEAFF	TGTGCCAGTAGTTTCTCTATGAACACTGAAGCTTTCTTT
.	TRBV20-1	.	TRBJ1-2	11	CSARDEFGYTF	TGCAGTGCTAGAGATGAGTTCGGCTACACCTTC
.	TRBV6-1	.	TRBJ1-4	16	CASSAALLATNEKLFF	TGTGCCAGCAGTGCAGCACTTCTTGCAACTAATGAAAAACTGTTTTTT
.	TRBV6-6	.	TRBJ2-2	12	CASSFSPGELFF	TGTGCCAGCAGCTTTAGCCCCGGGGAGCTGTTTTTT
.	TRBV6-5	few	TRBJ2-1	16	CASSYVQGQLYNEQFF	TGTGCCAGCAGTTACGTCCAAGGACAGCTCTACAATGAGCAGTTCTTC
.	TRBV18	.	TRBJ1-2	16	CASSPPPGGSHYGYTF	TGTGCCAGCTCACCACCTCCCGGGGGAAGCCACTATGGCTACACCTTC
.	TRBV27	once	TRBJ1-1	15	CASSSYSPMNTEAFF	TGTGCCAGCAGTTCGTACAGCCCGATGAATACTGAAGCTTTCTTT
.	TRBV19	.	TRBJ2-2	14	CAIQAQVNTGELFF	TGTGCCATCCAGGCCCAGGTGAACACCGGGGAGCTGTTTTTT
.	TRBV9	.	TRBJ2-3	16	CASSVGTESSTDTQYF	TGTGCCAGCAGCGTAGGGACAGAGAGTAGCACAGATACGCAGTATTTT
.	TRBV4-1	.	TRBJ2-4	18	CASSQEEGGRELGNIQYF	TGCGCCAGCAGCCAAGAAGAAGGCGGCAGGGAATTGGGAAACATTCAGTACTTC
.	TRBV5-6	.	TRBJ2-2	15	CASSLGLDPTGELFF	TGTGCCAGCAGCTTGGGACTAGACCCCACCGGGGAGCTGTTTTTT
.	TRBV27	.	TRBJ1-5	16	CASSLAAGLVNQPQHF	TGTGCCAGCAGTTTAGCTGCGGGCTTAGTAAACCAGCCCCAGCATTTT
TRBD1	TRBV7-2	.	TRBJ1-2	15	CASSPDRRTNYGYTF	TGTGCCAGCAGCCCGGACAGGCGAACTAACTATGGCTACACCTTC
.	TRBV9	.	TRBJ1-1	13	CASSISGNTEAFF	TGTGCCAGCAGCATCTCAGGGAACACTGAAGCTTTCTTT
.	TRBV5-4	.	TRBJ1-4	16	CASSSGKADPNEKLFF	TGTGCCAGCAGCTCCGGGAAAGCGGACCCTAATGAAAAACTGTTTTTT
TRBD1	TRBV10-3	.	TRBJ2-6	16	CALGTGALSEANVLTF	TGTGCCCTCGGGACAGGGGCCCTGAGCGAGGCCAACGTCCTGACTTTC
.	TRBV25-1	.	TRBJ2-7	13	CASSRGLDYEQYF	TGTGCCAGCAGTCGGGGGTTAGACTACGAGCAGTACTTC
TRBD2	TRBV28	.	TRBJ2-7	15	CASSSSGLKGYEQYF	TGTGCCAGCAGTAGTTCGGGACTAAAAGGCTACGAGCAGTACTTC
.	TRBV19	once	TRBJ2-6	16	CASTPYSPSGANVLTF	TGTGCCAGTACCCCCTACAGTCCCTCTGGGGCCAACGTCCTGACTTTC
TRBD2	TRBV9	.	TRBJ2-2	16	CASSVGAGGDTGELFF	TGTGCCAGCAGCGTTGGAGCGGGAGGTGACACCGGGGAGCTGTTTTTT
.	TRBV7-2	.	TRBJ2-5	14	CASRVGGFGETQYF	TGTGCCAGCAGGGTCGGAGGGTTTGGAGAGACCCAGTACTTC
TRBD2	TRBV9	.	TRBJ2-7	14	CASSVGVAGYEQYF	TGTGCCAGCAGCGTAGGGGTAGCGGGATACGAGCAGTACTTC
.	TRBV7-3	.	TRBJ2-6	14	CASSAAGGANVLTF	TGTGCCAGCAGCGCCGCCGGGGGGGCCAACGTCCTGACTTTC
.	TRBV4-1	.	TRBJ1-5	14	CASTPRDSNQPQHF	TGCGCCAGCACCCCTCGGGATAGCAATCAGCCCCAGCATTTT
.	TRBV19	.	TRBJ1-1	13	CASSPTGGAEAFF	TGTGCCAGTAGCCCGACAGGAGGAGCCGAAGCTTTCTTT
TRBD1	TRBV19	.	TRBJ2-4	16	CASSQQGARAKNIQYF	TGTGCCAGTAGTCAACAGGGGGCCAGGGCCAAAAACATTCAGTACTTC